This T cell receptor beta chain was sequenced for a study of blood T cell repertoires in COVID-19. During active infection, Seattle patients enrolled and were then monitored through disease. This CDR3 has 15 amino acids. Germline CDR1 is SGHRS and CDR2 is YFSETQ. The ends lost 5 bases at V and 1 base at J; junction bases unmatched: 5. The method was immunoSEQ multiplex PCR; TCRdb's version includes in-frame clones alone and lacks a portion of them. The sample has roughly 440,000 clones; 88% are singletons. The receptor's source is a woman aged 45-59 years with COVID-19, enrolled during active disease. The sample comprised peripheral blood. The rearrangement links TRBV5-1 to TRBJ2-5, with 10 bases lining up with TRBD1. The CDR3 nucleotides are TGCGCCAGCAGAGGGACAGGGGATCTCCAAGAGACCCAGTACTTC. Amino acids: CASRGTGDLQETQYF.